The 30 T cell receptor beta chains below come from one sample, sequenced in a study of cytomegalovirus exposure and HLA in healthy donors. The PCR used 60 Vbeta and 13 Jbeta primers. Profiled with immunoSEQ multiplex PCR; TCRdb holds only in-frame clones, not every one. The data hold about 130,000 clones, with around 74% observed a single time. The source material was PBMCs. These receptors were taken from a woman between 45 and 65 years old in good health and CMV-seropositive.

The rearrangement joins TRBV11-3 to TRBJ2-7; D perhaps matches TRBD1 (6 bases). The CDR3 covers 16 residues. The V end lost 0 bases, the J end lost 2 bases, and 14 bases lay between the germline ends. Germline V lookup: CDR1 SGHNT, CDR2 YENEEA. This chain's CDR3 is CASSLELDSTTYEQYF. DNA for the CDR3: TGTGCCAGCAGCTTAGAATTGGACAGTACGACCTACGAGCAGTACTTC.

The chain carries TRBV29-1 and TRBJ1-4; TRBD1 agrees at 7 bases. The CDR3 has 12 amino acids. With V trimmed by 6 bases and J by 8 bases, 6 bases remained unmatched. CDR1 and CDR2 from the germline V gene are SQVTM and ANQGSEA. The CDR3 DNA is TGCAGCGTGGGGACAGCCACCGAAAAACTGTTTTTT. Translating gives CSVGTATEKLFF.

In its sample, this clone was seen a few times. The V call is TRBV11-2, the J call TRBJ2-5; no clear D gene. V lost 4 bases to trimming and J lost 5 bases, with 5 bases between them. This CDR3 comprises 11 residues. Germline CDR1 SGHAT, CDR2 FQNNGV. In DNA form, the CDR3 reads TGTGCCAGCAGCTCATTGGAGACCCAGTACTTC. Its protein is CASSSLETQYF.

CDR3 in DNA: TGTGCCAGCACACTAGGGCTTACAGGGGAGCAGTACTTC. Translated: CASTLGLTGEQYF. The V call is TRBV11-2, the J call TRBJ2-7, with a tentative D call TRBD1 (6 bases). The CDR3 sequence is 13 residues long. Per germline, CDR1 SGHAT and CDR2 FQNNGV. Trimming stripped 7 bases from V and 7 bases from J, with 17 bases between.

The chain links TRBV5-1 to TRBJ2-7; TRBD1 matches 7 bases. The CDR3 length is 14 residues. Germline V gene sequence: CDR1 SGHRS, CDR2 YFSETQ. V lost 0 bases to trimming and J lost 4 bases; unmatched junction nucleotides: 4. The CDR3 nucleotides read TGCGCCAGCAGCTTGGGTTCAGGGGGATACGAGCAGTACTTC. This translates into CASSLGSGGYEQYF.

V usage is TRBV7-2 and J usage is TRBJ1-2; D is ambiguous. The CDR3 has 11 residues. V dropped 4 bases and J dropped 7 bases, with 7 bases sitting between them. The germline V gene encodes CDR1 SGHTA and CDR2 FQGNSA. The CDR3 spells CASSSRGGYTF. DNA for the CDR3: TGTGCCAGCAGCTCCCGGGGTGGCTACACCTTC.

The V call is TRBV7-6, the J call TRBJ1-2, with 8 bases aligning to TRBD1. Germline loops: CDR1 SGHVS, CDR2 FNYEAQ. V shed 5 bases, J shed 9 bases, and the junction held 11 bases outside the gene matches. This CDR3 region has 14 residues. CDR3 DNA sequence: TGTGCCAGCAGCCGTGGATCGACAGGGGTTAGCTACACCTTC. As protein: CASSRGSTGVSYTF.

This chain uses TRBV7-9 with TRBJ2-3; the D gene is possibly TRBD1 (7 bases). Germline CDR1 and CDR2: SEHNR and FQNEAQ (reference sequence). This CDR3 has 14 residues. Between the trimmed V and J ends, which lost 8 bases and 3 bases, there was a span of 15 bases. CDR3 amino acids: CASGREDRTDTQYF. Here the CDR3 DNA reads TGTGCCAGCGGAAGGGAGGACAGGACAGATACGCAGTATTTT.

The rearrangement joins TRBV15 to TRBJ1-4; D not resolved. V was shortened by 3 bases and J by 1 base, with 15 bases between the two germline ends. Germline V gives CDR1 LNHNV, CDR2 YYDKDF (reference sequence). The CDR3 runs 17 residues. This chain's CDR3 is CATSSLGSPITNEKLFF. The CDR3 DNA reads as TGTGCCACCAGCAGCCTGGGCAGCCCTATAACTAATGAAAAACTGTTTTTT.

V usage is TRBV2 and J usage is TRBJ1-4, with D possibly TRBD1 on 5 matching bases. V lost 8 bases, J lost 4 bases, and 8 bases lay in between. CDR1 is SNHLY, CDR2 FYNNEI, per germline. This CDR3 has 12 amino acids. The CDR3 protein is CASRQSNEKLFF. The CDR3 DNA follows: TGTGCCAGCCGACAGAGTAATGAAAAACTGTTTTTT.

V is TRBV14 and J is TRBJ1-6; D is undetermined. The germline CDR1 and CDR2 sequences are SGHDN and FVKESK. Trimming pared 4 bases from V and 12 bases from J, leaving 19 bases between. There are 15 residues in the CDR3. The CDR3 loop is CASSRLDRGTRPLHF. The CDR3 nucleotides read TGTGCCAGCAGCCGGTTGGATCGGGGAACACGACCCCTCCACTTT.

The rearrangement links TRBV5-6 to TRBJ2-2; tentatively, D is TRBD2 (7 bases). The germline V gene has CDR1 SGHDT and CDR2 YYEEEE. The CDR3 totals 16 residues. With 4 bases removed from V and 1 base from J, the gap between germline ends came to 14 bases. In nucleotides, the CDR3 is TGTGCCAGCAGCCCGGAGGGGGGGAGGAACACCGGGGAGCTGTTTTTT. It is translated as CASSPEGGRNTGELFF. The full variable domain, its missing parts supplied by reference TRBV5-6 and TRBJ2-2, is DAGVTQSPTHLIKTRGQQVTLRCSPKSGHDTVSWYQQALGQGPQFIFQYYEEEERQRGNFPDRFSGHQFPNYSSELNVNALLLGDSALYLCASSPEGGRNTGELFFGEGSRLTVL.

Concerning this clone: Compared with germline, one end of the junction differs, possibly owing to a read error. The chain combines TRBV13 with TRBJ2-1, with D perhaps being TRBD1 or TRBD2 (6 bases each). The CDR3 has 15 residues. The germline V gene encodes CDR1 PRHDT and CDR2 FYEKMQ (reference sequence). The DNA for the CDR3 is TGTCCCAGCAGCTTAGGGGGGCGGATCTACAATGAGCAGTTCTTC. Encoded protein: CPSSLGGRIYNEQFF.

This chain joins TRBV19 and TRBJ2-3; the match to TRBD2 covers 8 bases. This CDR3 is built from 14 residues. Germline CDR1 LNHDA, CDR2 SQIVND (reference sequence). The V and J ends lost 7 bases and 2 bases, in that order; junction bases with no gene match: 5. The CDR3 DNA sequence: TGTGCCAGTAAGTCGCGGGGGGCCACAGATACGCAGTATTTT. This codes for CASKSRGATDTQYF.

This clone turned up a few times. The chain employs TRBV7-2 and TRBJ2-3; weak D call: TRBD1 (7 bases). V shed 6 bases and J shed 4 bases, with 14 bases lying between them. CDR1 is SGHTA, CDR2 FQGNSA, per germline. This CDR3 comprises 14 residues. The DNA of the CDR3 is TGTGCCAGCAGTACAGGGGAGGCGGCAGATACGCAGTATTTT. It codes for CASSTGEAADTQYF.

The CDR3 protein is CASSATLGSNTEAFF. CDR3 in DNA: TGTGCCAGCAGCGCGACTCTAGGATCGAACACTGAAGCTTTCTTT. The chain couples TRBV9 to TRBJ1-1; no firm D call. The CDR3 is made up of 15 amino acids. The germline V gene encodes CDR1 SGDLS and CDR2 YYNGEE. V was cut by 3 bases and J by 1 base, with 13 bases left in between.

This clone is a singleton in its sample. The chain carries TRBV7-9 and TRBJ1-1; D gene ambiguous. This CDR3 contains 12 residues. Germline CDR1 and CDR2: SEHNR and FQNEAQ (reference sequence). Trimming stripped 2 bases from V and 4 bases from J, with 5 bases between. CDR3 sequence (DNA): TGTGCCAGCAGCTTAATTATCACTGAAGCTTTCTTT. This gives the protein CASSLIITEAFF. Drawing the rest from reference TRBV7-9 and TRBJ1-1, the complete variable domain is DTGVSQNPRHKITKRGQNVTFRCDPISEHNRLYWYRQTLGQGPEFLTYFQNEAQLEKSRLLSDRFSAERPKGSFSTLEIQRTEQGDSAMYLCASSLIITEAFFGQGTRLTVV.

This clone was counted a single time. The rearrangement joins TRBV5-1 to TRBJ2-7; D gene unclear. This CDR3 is built from 14 residues. V was cut by 9 bases and J by 0 bases, with 16 bases left in between. Germline CDR1 and CDR2: SGHRS and YFSETQ. The CDR3 DNA reads as TGCGCCAACCCAACGACTTCTCCCTCCTACGAGCAGTACTTC. Translated, it gives CANPTTSPSYEQYF.

The table lists this clone with a few counts. This chain connects TRBV5-1 to TRBJ1-5, with D tentatively TRBD1 (6 bases). The CDR3 is 14 residues long. Germline V gives CDR1 SGHRS, CDR2 YFSETQ. Trimming stripped 1 base from V and 7 bases from J, with 12 bases between. DNA for the CDR3: TGCGCCAGCAGCTTGACAGGGCCGGGGCAGCCCCAGCATTTT. Translated, it gives CASSLTGPGQPQHF.

This clone appeared a single time. This chain joins TRBV5-1 and TRBJ2-3, with D hard to call. V was trimmed by 7 bases and J by 0 bases, leaving 12 bases between them. Germline lookup yields CDR1 SGHRS and CDR2 YFSETQ. The CDR3 totals 14 residues. The CDR3 is CASLPGPSTDTQYF. The CDR3 DNA sequence: TGCGCCAGCCTACCGGGTCCTAGCACAGATACGCAGTATTTT. The full variable domain, with the rest looked up from reference TRBV5-1 and TRBJ2-3, is KAGVTQTPRYLIKTRGQQVTLSCSPISGHRSVSWYQQTPGQGLQFLFEYFSETQRNKGNFPGRFSGRQFSNSRSEMNVSTLELGDSALYLCASLPGPSTDTQYFGPGTRLTVL.

The chain carries TRBV29-1 and TRBJ1-2; 8 bases are a match to TRBD1. V shed 2 bases and J 7 bases; nucleotides not matched to a gene: 6. This CDR3 contains 13 residues. From germline, CDR1 is SQVTM and CDR2 ANQGSEA. The CDR3 is CSVETRGPGGYTF. The CDR3 DNA follows: TGCAGCGTTGAAACCAGGGGGCCAGGTGGCTACACCTTC. Full variable domain (rest looked up from reference TRBV29-1 and TRBJ1-2): SAVISQKPSRDICQRGTSLTIQCQVDSQVTMMFWYRQQPGQSLTLIATANQGSEATYESGFVIDKFPISRPNLTFSTLTVSNMSPEDSSIYLCSVETRGPGGYTFGSGTRLTVV.

This clone was counted a few times. The V and J genes are TRBV5-8 and TRBJ2-1, with 14 bases that match TRBD2. The CDR3 has 14 amino acids. V was pared by 4 bases and J by 9 bases, with 3 bases of the junction left unmatched. From germline, CDR1 is SGHTS and CDR2 YDEGEE. The CDR3 DNA is TGTGCCAGCAGCACGGGACTAGCGGGGGCTGAGCAGTTCTTC. This encodes CASSTGLAGAEQFF.

The chain links TRBV11-3 to TRBJ2-7, with 11 bases lining up with TRBD2. V trimming: 5 bases; J trimming: 5 bases; junction bases outside the gene matches: 11. The CDR3 spans 16 residues. Germline values: CDR1 SGHNT, CDR2 YENEEA. The CDR3 nucleotides are TGTGCCAGCAGCCGAGACCGACTAGCGGGGAATCACGAGCAGTACTTC. Protein sequence: CASSRDRLAGNHEQYF.

The V and J genes are TRBV7-8 and TRBJ2-2; TRBD1 aligns across 9 bases. Germline CDR1 and CDR2: SGHVS and FQNEAQ. J lost 5 bases, V lost 3 bases, and 4 bases had no gene match. CDR3 length: 15 amino acids. The CDR3: CASSFRDRATGELFF. The CDR3 coding sequence is TGTGCCAGCAGCTTCCGGGACAGGGCGACCGGGGAGCTGTTTTTT. The complete variable domain, with remaining parts taken from reference TRBV7-8 and TRBJ2-2, reads GAGVSQSPRYKVAKRGQDVALRCDPISGHVSLFWYQQALGQGPEFLTYFQNEAQLDKSGLPSDRFFAERPEGSVSTLKIQRTQQEDSAVYLCASSFRDRATGELFFGEGSRLTVL.

The rearrangement links TRBV18 to TRBJ1-1; D might be TRBD1 (6 bases). The CDR3 totals 16 residues. V gave up 3 bases and J gave up 5 bases, with 19 bases separating them. Looked up from germline, CDR1 is KGHSH and CDR2 is LQKENI. The CDR3 nucleotides are TGTGCCAGCTCACCCGCTCCCCCAGGACAGAGAACTGAAGCTTTCTTT. Amino acid sequence: CASSPAPPGQRTEAFF.

The rearrangement joins TRBV6-1 to TRBJ2-5, with TRBD1 matching 8 bases. The DNA end lines up better with TRBJ2-7; the J call may be wrong. The V gene's germline CDR1 is MNHNS and CDR2 SASEGT. The CDR3 consists of 15 residues. The CDR3 sequence is CASSDRNRGNYEQYF. CDR3 DNA sequence: TGTGCCAGCAGTGACCGGAACAGGGGGAACTACGAGCAGTACTTC.

The chain uses TRBV7-2 and TRBJ2-7; unclear D gene. Germline loops: CDR1 SGHTA, CDR2 FQGNSA. This CDR3 region has 14 residues. Trimming removed 3 bases from V and 0 bases from J, with 9 bases in between. CDR3 loop: CASSFITTSYEQYF. The CDR3 nucleotides read TGTGCCAGCAGCTTTATCACTACCTCCTACGAGCAGTACTTC.

V and J are TRBV19 and TRBJ2-3, with D hard to call. The V gene lost 3 bases and the J gene lost 4 bases, with 11 bases spanning the gap. The CDR3 has 14 amino acids. CDR1 and CDR2 (germline): LNHDA, SQIVND (reference sequence). In nucleotides, the CDR3 is TGTGCCAGTAGTATTCAACTGGCGGCAGATACGCAGTATTTT. Its translation is CASSIQLAADTQYF.

The chain employs TRBV5-6 and TRBJ2-5, with TRBD2 matching 9 bases. CDR3 length: 16 residues. Per germline, CDR1 SGHDT and CDR2 YYEEEE. V gave up 4 bases and J gave up 0 bases; unmatched junction bases: 7. CDR3 in amino acids: CASSEAGGPYQETQYF. CDR3 nucleotides: TGTGCCAGCAGCGAAGCGGGGGGCCCGTACCAAGAGACCCAGTACTTC.

The chain has TRBV5-1 and TRBJ2-3; TRBD2 might be the D (5 bases). V gave up 1 base and J gave up 4 bases, with 16 bases separating them. Germline V CDR1 and CDR2: SGHRS, YFSETQ. The CDR3 runs to 16 residues. The CDR3 bases are TGCGCCAGCAGCTTGAGCGGACGCCCGGGGTCAGATACGCAGTATTTT. Protein sequence: CASSLSGRPGSDTQYF. Supplemented by reference TRBV5-1 and TRBJ2-3, the full variable domain reads KAGVTQTPRYLIKTRGQQVTLSCSPISGHRSVSWYQQTPGQGLQFLFEYFSETQRNKGNFPGRFSGRQFSNSRSEMNVSTLELGDSALYLCASSLSGRPGSDTQYFGPGTRLTVL.